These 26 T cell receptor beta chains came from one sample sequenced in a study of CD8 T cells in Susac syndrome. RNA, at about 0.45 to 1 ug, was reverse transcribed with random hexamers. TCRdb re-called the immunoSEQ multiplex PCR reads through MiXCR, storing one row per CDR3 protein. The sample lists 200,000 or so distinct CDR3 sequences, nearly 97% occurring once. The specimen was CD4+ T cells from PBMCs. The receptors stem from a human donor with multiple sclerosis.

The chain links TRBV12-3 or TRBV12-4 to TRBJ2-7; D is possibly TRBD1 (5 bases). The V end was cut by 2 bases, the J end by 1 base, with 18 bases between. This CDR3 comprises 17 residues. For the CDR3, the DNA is TGTGCCAGCAGTTTACGGACATTTAATAAATGGTCCTACGAGCAGTACTTC. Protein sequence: CASSLRTFNKWSYEQYF.

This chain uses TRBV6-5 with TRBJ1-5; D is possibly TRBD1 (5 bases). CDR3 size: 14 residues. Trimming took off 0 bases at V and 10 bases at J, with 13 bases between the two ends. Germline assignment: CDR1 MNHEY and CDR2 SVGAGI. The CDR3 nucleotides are TGTGCCAGCAGTTACTCGACAGAGTCTAGCCCCCAGCATTTT. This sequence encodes CASSYSTESSPQHF.

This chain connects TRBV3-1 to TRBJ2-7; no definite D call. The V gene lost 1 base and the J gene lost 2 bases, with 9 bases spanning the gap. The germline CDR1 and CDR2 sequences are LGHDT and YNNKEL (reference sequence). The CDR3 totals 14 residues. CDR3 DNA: TGTGCCAGCAGCCAAGCTTCAAAAGCCTACGAGCAGTACTTC. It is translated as CASSQASKAYEQYF.

The CDR3 is CSVGSSRGDSYNEQFF. CDR3 coding DNA: TGCAGCGTCGGAAGCAGTAGGGGGGACTCCTACAATGAGCAGTTCTTC. V and J are TRBV29-1 and TRBJ2-1, with D possibly being TRBD1 or TRBD2 (6 bases each). In germline, CDR1 is SQVTM, CDR2 ANQGSEA. This CDR3 comprises 16 residues. Trimming took off 6 bases at V and 0 bases at J, with 18 bases between the two ends.

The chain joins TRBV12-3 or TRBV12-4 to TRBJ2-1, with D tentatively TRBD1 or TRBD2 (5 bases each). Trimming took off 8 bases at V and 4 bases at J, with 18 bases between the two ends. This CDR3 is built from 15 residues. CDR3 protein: CASVGWGSNYNEQFF. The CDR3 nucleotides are TGTGCCAGCGTGGGATGGGGGAGTAATTACAATGAGCAGTTCTTC.

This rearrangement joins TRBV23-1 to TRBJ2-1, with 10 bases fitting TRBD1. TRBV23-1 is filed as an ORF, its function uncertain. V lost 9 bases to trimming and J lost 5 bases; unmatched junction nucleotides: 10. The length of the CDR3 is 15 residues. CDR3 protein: CASKTGTGVHNEQFF. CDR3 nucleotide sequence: TGCGCCAGTAAAACCGGGACAGGGGTCCACAATGAGCAGTTCTTC.

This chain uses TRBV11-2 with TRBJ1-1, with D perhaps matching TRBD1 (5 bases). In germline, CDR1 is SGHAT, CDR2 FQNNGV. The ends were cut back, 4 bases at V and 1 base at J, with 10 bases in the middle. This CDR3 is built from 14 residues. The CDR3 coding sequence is TGTGCCAGCAGCTATAGTGGGGGGAACACTGAAGCTTTCTTT. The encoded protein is CASSYSGGNTEAFF.

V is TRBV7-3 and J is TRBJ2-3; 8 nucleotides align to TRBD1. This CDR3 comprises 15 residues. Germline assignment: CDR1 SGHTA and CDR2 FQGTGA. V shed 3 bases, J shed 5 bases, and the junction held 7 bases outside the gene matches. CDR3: CASSFGGQGRDTQYF. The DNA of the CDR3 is TGTGCCAGCAGCTTTGGTGGACAGGGAAGAGATACGCAGTATTTT.

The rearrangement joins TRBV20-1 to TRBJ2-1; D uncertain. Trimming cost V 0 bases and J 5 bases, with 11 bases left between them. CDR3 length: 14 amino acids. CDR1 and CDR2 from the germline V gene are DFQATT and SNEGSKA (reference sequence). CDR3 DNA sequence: TGCAGTGCTAGAGATCCTATAGGGCACAATGAGCAGTTCTTC. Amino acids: CSARDPIGHNEQFF.

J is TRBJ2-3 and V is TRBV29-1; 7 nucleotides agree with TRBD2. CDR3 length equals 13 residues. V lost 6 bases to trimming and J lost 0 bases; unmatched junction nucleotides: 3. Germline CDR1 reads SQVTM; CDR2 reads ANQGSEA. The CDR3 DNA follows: TGCAGCGTCGCGGGGGATAGCACAGATACGCAGTATTTT. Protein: CSVAGDSTDTQYF.

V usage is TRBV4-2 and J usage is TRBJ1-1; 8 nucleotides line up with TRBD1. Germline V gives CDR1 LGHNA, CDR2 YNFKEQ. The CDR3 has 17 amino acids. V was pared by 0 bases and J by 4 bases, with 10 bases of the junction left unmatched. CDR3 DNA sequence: TGTGCCAGCAGCCAAGATCGCCGGACAGGGTTGATCACTGAAGCTTTCTTT. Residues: CASSQDRRTGLITEAFF.

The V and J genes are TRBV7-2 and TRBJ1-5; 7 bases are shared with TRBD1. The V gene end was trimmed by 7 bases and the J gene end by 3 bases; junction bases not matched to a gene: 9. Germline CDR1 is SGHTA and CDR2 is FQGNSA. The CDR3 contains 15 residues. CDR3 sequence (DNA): TGTGCCAGCACCCCGAGGGGGCAACCCAATCAGCCCCAGCATTTT. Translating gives CASTPRGQPNQPQHF.

The CDR3 loop reads CSAREVSSYNEQFF. The DNA for the CDR3 is TGCAGTGCCCGGGAGGTTTCCTCCTACAATGAGCAGTTCTTC. The chain employs TRBV20-1 and TRBJ2-1, with 7 bases that match TRBD2. V lost 6 bases, J lost 0 bases, and 5 bases stayed unmatched. This CDR3 comprises 14 residues. Germline CDR1 and CDR2: DFQATT and SNEGSKA (reference sequence).

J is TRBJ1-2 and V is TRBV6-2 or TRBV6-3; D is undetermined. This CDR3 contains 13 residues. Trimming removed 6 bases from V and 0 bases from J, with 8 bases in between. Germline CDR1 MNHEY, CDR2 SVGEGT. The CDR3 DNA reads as TGTGCCAGCAGACAGCGATCTAACTATGGCTACACCTTC. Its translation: CASRQRSNYGYTF.

The CDR3 nucleotides are TGTGCCACCAGTGCCGACGGGCTTTCACCCCTCCACTTT. This sequence encodes CATSADGLSPLHF. V is TRBV24-1 and J is TRBJ1-6; no definite D call. V shed 5 bases and J shed 9 bases, with 10 bases lying between them. Germline CDR1 KGHDR, CDR2 SFDVKD. CDR3 length: 13 residues.

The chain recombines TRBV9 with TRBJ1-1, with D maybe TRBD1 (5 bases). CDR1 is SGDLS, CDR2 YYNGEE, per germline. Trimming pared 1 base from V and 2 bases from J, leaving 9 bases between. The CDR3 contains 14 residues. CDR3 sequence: CASSVWDANTEAFF. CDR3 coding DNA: TGTGCCAGCAGCGTATGGGACGCAAACACTGAAGCTTTCTTT.

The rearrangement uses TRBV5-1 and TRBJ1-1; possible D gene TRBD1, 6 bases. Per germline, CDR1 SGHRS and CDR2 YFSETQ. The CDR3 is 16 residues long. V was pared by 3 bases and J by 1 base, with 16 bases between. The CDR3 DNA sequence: TGCGCCAGCAGCTCTAGGATCGGGACACCGAACACTGAAGCTTTCTTT. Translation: CASSSRIGTPNTEAFF.

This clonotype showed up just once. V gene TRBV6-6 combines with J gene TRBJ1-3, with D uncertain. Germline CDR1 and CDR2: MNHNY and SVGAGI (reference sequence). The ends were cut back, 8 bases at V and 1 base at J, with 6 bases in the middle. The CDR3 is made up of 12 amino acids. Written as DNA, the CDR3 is TGTGCCAGCTCGCGTTCTGGAAACACCATATATTTT. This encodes CASSRSGNTIYF.

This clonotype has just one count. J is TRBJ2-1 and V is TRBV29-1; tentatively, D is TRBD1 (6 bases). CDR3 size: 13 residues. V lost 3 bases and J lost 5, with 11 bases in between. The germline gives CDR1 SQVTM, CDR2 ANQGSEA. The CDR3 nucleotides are TGCAGCGTTGATGGGGGCCCACACAATGAGCAGTTCTTC. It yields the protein CSVDGGPHNEQFF.

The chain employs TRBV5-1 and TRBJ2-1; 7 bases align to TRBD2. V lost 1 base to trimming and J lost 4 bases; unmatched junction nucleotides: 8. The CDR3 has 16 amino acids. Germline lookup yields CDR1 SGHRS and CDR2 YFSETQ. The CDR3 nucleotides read TGCGCCAGCAGCTTGATGGTGGCTAGCGGATACAATGAGCAGTTCTTC. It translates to CASSLMVASGYNEQFF.

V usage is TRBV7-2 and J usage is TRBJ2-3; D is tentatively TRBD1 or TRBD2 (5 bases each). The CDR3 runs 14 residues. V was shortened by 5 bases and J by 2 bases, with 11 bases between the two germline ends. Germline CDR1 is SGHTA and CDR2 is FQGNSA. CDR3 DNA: TGTGCCAGCAGCCTTGGGACGTTCACAGATACGCAGTATTTT. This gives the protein CASSLGTFTDTQYF.

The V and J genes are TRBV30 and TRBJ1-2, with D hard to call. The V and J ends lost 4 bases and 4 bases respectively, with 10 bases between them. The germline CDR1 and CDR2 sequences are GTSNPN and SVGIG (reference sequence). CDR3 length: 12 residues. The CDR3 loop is CAWTRASYGYTF. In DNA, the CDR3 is TGTGCCTGGACTCGAGCTTCCTATGGCTACACCTTC.

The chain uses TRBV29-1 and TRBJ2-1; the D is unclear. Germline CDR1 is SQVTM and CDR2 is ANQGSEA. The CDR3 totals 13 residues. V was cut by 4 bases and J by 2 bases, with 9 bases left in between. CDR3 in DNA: TGCAGCGTTGCCCTAAATACCTACAATGAGCAGTTCTTC. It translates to CSVALNTYNEQFF.

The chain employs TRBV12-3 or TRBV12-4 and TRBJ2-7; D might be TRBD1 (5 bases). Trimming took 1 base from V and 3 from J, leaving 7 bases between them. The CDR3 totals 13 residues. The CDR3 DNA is TGTGCCAGCAGTTTAGGACAGATCTACGAGCAGTACTTC. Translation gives CASSLGQIYEQYF.

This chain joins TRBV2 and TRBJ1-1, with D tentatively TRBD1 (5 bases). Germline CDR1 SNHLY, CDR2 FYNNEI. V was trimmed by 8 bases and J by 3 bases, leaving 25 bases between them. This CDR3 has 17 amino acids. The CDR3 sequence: CASLLRLPGVGDTEAFF. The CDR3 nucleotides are TGTGCCAGCCTGCTGCGCCTGCCCGGGGTAGGGGACACTGAAGCTTTCTTT.

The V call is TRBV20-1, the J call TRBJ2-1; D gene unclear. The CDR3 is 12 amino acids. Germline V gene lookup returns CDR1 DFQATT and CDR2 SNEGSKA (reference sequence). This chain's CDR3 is CSQKDEYNEQFF. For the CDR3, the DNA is TGCAGCCAAAAAGACGAGTACAATGAGCAGTTCTTC.